Below, one T cell receptor beta chain is given with its context. This cohort consisted of healthy bone marrow donors. Primers: 60 Vbeta forward and 13 Jbeta reverse. Libraries were prepared by immunoSEQ multiplex PCR; TCRdb keeps only in-frame clonotypes and omits some of them. This sample's table reports about 130,000 clones. The data are from a study of cytomegalovirus exposure and HLA in healthy donors. With V trimmed by 7 bases and J by 1 base, 8 bases remained unmatched. CDR1 MNHNS and CDR2 SASEGT come from the germline V gene. This CDR3 comprises 15 residues. The receptor's source is an older woman in good health and CMV-seronegative. The chain has TRBV6-1 and TRBJ2-5, with 8 bases identical to TRBD2. Sequencing was performed on PBMCs. The chain's CDR3 is CASKWGSGSQETQYF. The CDR3, as DNA: TGTGCCAGCAAATGGGGGAGCGGGAGCCAAGAGACCCAGTACTTC.